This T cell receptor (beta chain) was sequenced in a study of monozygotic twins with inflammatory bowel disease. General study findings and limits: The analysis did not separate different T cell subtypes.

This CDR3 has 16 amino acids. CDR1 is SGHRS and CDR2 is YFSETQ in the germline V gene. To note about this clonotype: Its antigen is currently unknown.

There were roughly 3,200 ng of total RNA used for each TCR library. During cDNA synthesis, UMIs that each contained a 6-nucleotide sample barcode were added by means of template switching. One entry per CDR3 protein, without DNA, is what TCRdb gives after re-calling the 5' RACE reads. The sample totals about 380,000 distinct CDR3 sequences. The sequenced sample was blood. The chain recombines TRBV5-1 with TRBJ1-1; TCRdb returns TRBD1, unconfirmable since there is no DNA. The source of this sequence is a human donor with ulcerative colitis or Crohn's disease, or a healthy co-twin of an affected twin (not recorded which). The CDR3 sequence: CASSLYTGTDYTEAFF.